This passage covers 3 T cell receptor beta chains from one sample sequenced in a study of PD-1 blockade in classical Hodgkin lymphoma. Exposure to brentuximab vedotin varied, and each patient had relapsed following autologous stem cell transplantation. Method: immunoSEQ multiplex PCR; TCRdb's copy keeps in-frame clones and lacks some. The table has under 95,000 clones, around 90% seen once. Specimen: peripheral blood mononuclear cells (PBMCs), collected before the second cycle of nivolumab. The receptors stem from a human donor with classical Hodgkin lymphoma.

CDR3 region: CAIRKGGDGYNEQFF. The CDR3 DNA reads as TGTGCCATCAGGAAAGGGGGAGACGGCTACAATGAGCAGTTCTTC. The chain uses TRBV10-3 and TRBJ2-1, with a weak D call TRBD1 (6 bases). Germline CDR1 and CDR2: ENHRY and SYGVKD. The CDR3 totals 15 residues. Deletions cut 6 bases from V and 3 bases from J, with 15 bases between.

The J gene is TRBJ1-5, the V gene TRBV9; 8 nucleotides align to TRBD1. This CDR3 has 15 residues. Germline V gene sequence: CDR1 SGDLS, CDR2 YYNGEE. J gave up 5 bases and V 5 bases, and 9 bases lay outside the gene matches. In DNA form, the CDR3 reads TGTGCCAGCAGTGCCACAGGGGGAGACCATCAGCCCCAGCATTTT. This codes for CASSATGGDHQPQHF.

V is TRBV11-3 and J is TRBJ2-2; 13 bases line up with TRBD2. The germline V gene has CDR1 SGHNT and CDR2 YENEEA. V was clipped by 2 bases and J by 2 bases; unmatched bases: 5. The CDR3 is 18 amino acids. The CDR3 bases are TGTGCCAGCAGCTTATCACGGGGACTAGCGGGAAACACCGGGGAGCTGTTTTTT. Translated: CASSLSRGLAGNTGELFF.